This T cell receptor beta chain was captured in a study of blood T cell repertoires in COVID-19. Study context: COVID-19 samples collected from the United States, Italy and Spain covered acute and convalescent phases. Sample material is recorded as cDNA or gDNA derived from T cells, B-cell-depleted T cells, or PBMCs.

Enrolment of Seattle patients took place during active infection, and they were followed longitudinally. In the original workflow: Quantification of nucleated cells was approximated via reference gene primer amplification. Clones were sequenced by immunoSEQ multiplex PCR, and TCRdb holds only the in-frame ones, with some missing. The DNA was the basis for D and trimming; V, J and clone size are from that table. Of about 280,000 clones listed, roughly 91% are singletons. V dropped 4 bases and J dropped 4; count of bases not matched to a gene: 9. CDR1 is SGHRS and CDR2 is YFSETQ in the germline V gene. CDR3 length equals 15 residues. In its sample, this clone was seen a few times.

The clonotype originates from a woman in her thirties with COVID-19, enrolled during active disease. The sample taken for sequencing was peripheral blood. The rearrangement links TRBV5-1 to TRBJ1-1, with 8 bases matching TRBD1. The CDR3 region has the DNA TGCGCCAGCAGCCCATGGACAGGGACGGGCACTGAAGCTTTCTTT. Amino acids: CASSPWTGTGTEAFF.